This TCR beta chain was identified in a study of T cell repertoires in cytomegalovirus infection. MiXCR, applied by TCRdb to the reads, yields one record per CDR3 protein. This table has about 500,000 distinct CDR3 sequences, 25% to 35% appearing once. This clonotype has only a few counts. What it binds is unknown. Trimming removed 6 bases from V and 0 bases from J, with 32 bases in between. The CDR3 totals 22 residues. Germline-derived CDR1 and CDR2 are MNHEY and SVGAGI. This receptor was taken from a human donor in good health (CMV status not recorded). Some clones in this sample may be carry-over from other donors' samples. The material was cultured PBMCs, obtained from culture after CMV antigen stimulation. This chain uses TRBV6-5 with TRBJ2-2; no clear D gene. The CDR3 loop reads CASSFDSLPAKSSESNTGELFF. The CDR3 nucleotides are TGTGCCAGCAGCTTCGATTCCCTCCCTGCAAAATCATCAGAATCGAACACCGGGGAGCTGTTTTTT.